This T cell receptor (beta chain) stems from a study of blood T cell repertoires in COVID-19. Under the authors' procedure: Estimates of nucleated cell counts were drawn from the amplification of reference gene primers. Repertoires were generated with immunoSEQ multiplex PCR, while TCRdb's copy carries only in-frame clones and drops some. Clonal size and the V and J genes are those of that table, whereas D and trimming came from the DNA. Here the sample spans about 250,000 clones, 80% to 90% being singletons. The origin of this receptor is an elderly man with acute or convalescent COVID-19. Sequencing was done on a sample of peripheral blood.

Here the CDR3 reads CASTSPTGGSEQYF. The DNA of the CDR3 is TGTGCCAGCACTTCACCCACAGGGGGCAGTGAGCAGTACTTC. The chain uses TRBV28 and TRBJ2-7; 9 bases are a match to TRBD1. Germline assignment: CDR1 MDHEN and CDR2 SYDVKM. V gave up 7 bases and J gave up 7 bases; unmatched junction bases: 11. CDR3 size: 14 residues.